The clone carrying this T cell receptor beta chain was seen more than once but under ten times. The V end lost 8 bases, the J end lost 2 bases, and 7 bases lay between the germline ends. The V gene's germline CDR1 is SGHTA and CDR2 FQGNSA. This CDR3 is built from 11 residues. Combining a sample-barcoded 5' primer with a J-beta primer mix, a second PCR ran for about 7 to 11 cycles. Every single cDNA molecule received a tag from a template-switch adaptor with 12 random nucleotides. TCRdb passed the 5' RACE reads through MiXCR, listing each CDR3 protein once. The table shows roughly 1 million distinct CDR3 sequences, with less than 25% occurring only once. The data were taken from a study of blood T cells in healthy people across ages. The same specimen was also included in a second study, on T cells of mothers and their children. That study adds: Unrelated pairs and related pairs have their TCR recombination output shaped similarly by thymic selection.

The sample consisted of blood. This receptor was obtained from a girl aged 2-10 years in good health. The gene calls are TRBV7-2 and TRBJ2-7, with unresolved D. The CDR3 DNA follows: TGTGCCAGCCTTAGGGCCTACGAGCAGTACTTC. Translated: CASLRAYEQYF.